This T cell receptor beta chain is from a study of ipilimumab plus nivolumab after autologous stem cell transplantation. On the study more broadly: The DLBCL cohort had primary refractory and relapsed disease, with 18-month progression-free survival of about 82% and 31%.

Repertoires were generated with immunoSEQ multiplex PCR, while TCRdb's copy carries only in-frame clones and drops some. The sample includes tens of thousands of clones, about 86% of them seen just once. Trimming stripped 5 bases from V and 1 base from J, with 8 bases between. Germline V gene lookup returns CDR1 SGHTA and CDR2 FQGTGA. The CDR3 runs to 13 residues. Ipilimumab, 1 mg/kg, started 14 to 28 days after autologous transplant. Dosing: nivolumab 3 mg/kg IV, weeks 1, 4, 7, 10, then every two weeks to week 26. Material: PBMCs, obtained in a trial of ipilimumab plus nivolumab as post-transplant consolidation. The TCR originated in a male donor with diffuse large B-cell lymphoma. The V and J genes are TRBV7-3 and TRBJ2-5; no clear D gene. The CDR3 spells CASSPAAQETQYF. The CDR3 nucleotides read TGTGCCAGCAGCCCCGCTGCCCAAGAGACCCAGTACTTC. Drawing the rest from reference TRBV7-3 and TRBJ2-5, the complete variable domain is GAGVSQTPSNKVTEKGKYVELRCDPISGHTALYWYRQSLGQGPEFLIYFQGTGAADDSGLPNDRFFAVRPEGSVSTLKIQRTERGDSAVYLCASSPAAQETQYFGPGTRLLVL.